The 30 T cell receptor beta chains below come from one sample, sequenced in a study of Ad26.COV2.S vaccination and SARS-CoV-2 variants. The treatment here: some 19 received Ad26.COV2.S at low or high dose, single or two shots; about 5 received placebo; per-sample allocation not given. At day 63 after the first vaccine or placebo injection, samples were drawn. The assay was immunoSEQ multiplex PCR, and TCRdb's table has in-frame clones only and misses some. The sample shows hundreds of thousands of clones, roughly nine tenths of them seen only once. Sequenced here: peripheral blood, sampled in a trial of Ad26.COV2.S vaccine versus placebo. These receptors all come from a person aged 18-65 years who received the Ad26.COV2.S COVID-19 vaccine or a placebo.

In this sample, this clone turned up many times. The chain has TRBV5-1 and TRBJ2-1, with 8 positions matching TRBD2. The V segment lost 5 bases and the J segment 7 bases; nucleotides outside the gene matches: 11. The germline gives CDR1 SGHRS, CDR2 YFSETQ. The length of the CDR3 is 15 residues. CDR3 DNA: TGCGCCAGCAGTTCCGGGACTAGGGGTATGAATGAGCAGTTCTTC. Its translation: CASSSGTRGMNEQFF.

The chain joins TRBV5-1 to TRBJ1-2; D is unresolved. V dropped 7 bases and J dropped 5 bases, with 12 bases sitting between them. The CDR3 sequence is 12 residues long. The germline V gene has CDR1 SGHRS and CDR2 YFSETQ. DNA for the CDR3: TGCGCCAGCGACATTAACGGGTATGGCTACACCTTC. Translated, it gives CASDINGYGYTF. Combining the CDR3 with reference TRBV5-1 and TRBJ1-2 gives the whole variable domain KAGVTQTPRYLIKTRGQQVTLSCSPISGHRSVSWYQQTPGQGLQFLFEYFSETQRNKGNFPGRFSGRQFSNSRSEMNVSTLELGDSALYLCASDINGYGYTFGSGTRLTVV.

The chain has TRBV5-1 and TRBJ2-7, with a weak D call TRBD2 (6 bases). The CDR3 length is 17 residues. The ends were cut back, 0 bases at V and 0 bases at J, with 16 bases in the middle. Per the germline V gene, CDR1 is SGHRS and CDR2 is YFSETQ. The CDR3 here is CASSLEPGLRSSYEQYF. As DNA, the CDR3 is TGCGCCAGCAGCTTGGAGCCGGGACTCAGAAGCTCCTACGAGCAGTACTTC.

This chain connects TRBV21-1 to TRBJ2-1. TRBV21-1 is labeled a pseudogene. The CDR3 has 11 residues. The CDR3: CASSKVHEQFF. Here the CDR3 DNA reads TGTGCCAGCAGCAAAGTCCATGAGCAGTTCTTC.

This clone was counted between two and nine times. The chain has TRBV4-1 and TRBJ1-3, with D possibly being TRBD1 (6 bases). Trimming took 1 base from V and 3 from J, leaving 16 bases between them. The CDR3 runs 17 residues. CDR1 is MGHRA and CDR2 is YSYEKL in the germline V gene. The CDR3, as DNA: TGCGCCAGCAGCCAAGGCCCGGCAACAGGGAGTGGAAACACCATATATTTT. This codes for CASSQGPATGSGNTIYF.

The chain uses TRBV9 and TRBJ1-2, with TRBD1 matching 9 bases. The CDR3 is made up of 17 amino acids. Per germline, CDR1 SGDLS and CDR2 YYNGEE. V dropped 4 bases and J dropped 3; count of bases not matched to a gene: 13. For the CDR3, the DNA is TGTGCCAGCAGCCCCCAGGGACAGGGAGGAGGGTACTATGGCTACACCTTC. Protein sequence: CASSPQGQGGGYYGYTF.

The chain carries TRBV27 and TRBJ1-5, with D perhaps TRBD1 (5 bases). The length of the CDR3 is 16 residues. Looked up from germline, CDR1 is MNHEY and CDR2 is SMNVEV (reference sequence). Trimming removed 6 bases at V and 2 bases at J, with 17 bases between. The CDR3 bases are TGTGCCAGCAGGTCCTCCCTCCGGGGACGCAATCAGCCCCAGCATTTT. Translated, it gives CASRSSLRGRNQPQHF.

This rearrangement joins TRBV19 to TRBJ1-4; D is perhaps TRBD1 (5 bases). Looked up from germline, CDR1 is LNHDA and CDR2 is SQIVND (reference sequence). The ends were cut back, 3 bases at V and 7 bases at J, with 12 bases in the middle. This CDR3 has 14 amino acids. CDR3 region: CASSMGGDREKLFF. CDR3 nucleotides: TGTGCCAGTAGTATGGGGGGAGATCGTGAAAAACTGTTTTTT.

This rearrangement joins TRBV7-3 to TRBJ2-7; TRBD2 is a possible D gene (6 bases). There are 14 residues in the CDR3. The V gene's germline CDR1 is SGHTA and CDR2 FQGTGA. V lost 4 bases, J lost 7 bases, and 17 bases lay in between. The DNA of the CDR3 is TGTGCCAGCAGCTCCTTACGGGGGATTGGGGAGCAGTACTTC. As protein: CASSSLRGIGEQYF.

The V gene is TRBV7-3, the J gene TRBJ2-6; TRBD1 agrees at 7 bases. Looked up from germline, CDR1 is SGHTA and CDR2 is FQGTGA. CDR3 length equals 20 residues. The trim removed 7 bases at V and 0 bases at J, leaving 18 bases unmatched. In nucleotides, the CDR3 is TGTGCCAGCACCGACGATATACCGGGACAGTTTCGCTCTGGGGCCAACGTCCTGACTTTC. This encodes CASTDDIPGQFRSGANVLTF.

This chain uses TRBV6-2 or TRBV6-3 with TRBJ2-5, with D tentatively TRBD1 (5 bases). V was clipped by 1 base and J by 2 bases, with 20 bases between them. The CDR3 sequence is 18 residues long. CDR1 is MNHEY and CDR2 is SVGEGT in the germline V gene. The CDR3 loop is CASSYLKPRQNPQETQYF. The CDR3 DNA sequence: TGTGCCAGCAGTTACTTAAAACCTCGACAGAACCCTCAAGAGACCCAGTACTTC.

In its sample, this clone was seen once. This chain links TRBV28 with TRBJ1-6, with unresolved D. Looked up from germline, CDR1 is MDHEN and CDR2 is SYDVKM. V shed 6 bases and J shed 0 bases, with 6 bases lying between them. The length of the CDR3 is 14 residues. DNA of the CDR3: TGTGCCAGCAGAGGGAGCTCCTATAATTCACCCCTCCACTTT. Translating it yields CASRGSSYNSPLHF.

The chain uses TRBV28 and TRBJ2-7; maybe TRBD2 (6 bases). Trimming removed 2 bases at V and 2 bases at J, with 10 bases between. CDR1 is MDHEN, CDR2 SYDVKM, per germline. The CDR3 has 14 amino acids. The CDR3 DNA reads TGTGCCAGCAGTTTAGTGGGGGGAGCCTACGAGCAGTACTTC. It is translated as CASSLVGGAYEQYF.

This clone has more than one count but fewer than ten. The chain uses TRBV19 and TRBJ2-2; no clear D. Per the germline V gene, CDR1 is LNHDA and CDR2 is SQIVND (reference sequence). CDR3 size: 14 residues. V dropped 3 bases and J dropped 2 bases, with 7 bases sitting between them. The CDR3 DNA follows: TGTGCCAGTAGTATGGGCCGAAACACCGGGGAGCTGTTTTTT. It translates to CASSMGRNTGELFF.

The chain joins TRBV3-1 (or the pseudogene TRBV3-2) to TRBJ2-1; D unclear. Per germline, CDR1 LGHDT and CDR2 YNNKEL (reference sequence). The CDR3 runs to 18 residues. V gave up 1 base and J gave up 6 bases, with 22 bases separating them. For the CDR3, the DNA is TGTGCCAGCAGCCAAGCTCACCTCCGGTTCCCGATCGGCAATGAGCAGTTCTTC. It codes for CASSQAHLRFPIGNEQFF.

The V and J genes are TRBV27 and TRBJ1-5, with D possibly matching TRBD1 (6 bases). CDR1 is MNHEY and CDR2 is SMNVEV in the germline V gene (reference sequence). CDR3 length: 15 residues. Trimming cost V 7 bases and J 2 bases, with 15 bases left between them. CDR3 in DNA: TGTGCCAGCAACATAAGGGGGGATGGCAATCAGCCCCAGCATTTT. Its translation: CASNIRGDGNQPQHF.

The gene calls are TRBV7-6 and TRBJ2-5; possibly TRBD2 for D (6 bases). V lost 3 bases, J lost 5 bases, and 19 bases lay in between. The germline CDR1 and CDR2 sequences are SGHVS and FNYEAQ. The CDR3 has 16 amino acids. This CDR3 reads CASSLEAGGSWETQYF. DNA for the CDR3: TGTGCCAGCAGCTTGGAAGCCGGAGGGTCTTGGGAGACCCAGTACTTC.

The genes are TRBV7-9 and TRBJ2-7; 7 nucleotides match TRBD1. From germline, CDR1 is SEHNR and CDR2 FQNEAQ (reference sequence). This CDR3 spans 15 amino acids. V was pared by 6 bases and J by 2 bases, with 10 bases of the junction left unmatched. The CDR3 loop reads CASSPPRGSPYEQYF. CDR3 in DNA: TGTGCCAGCAGTCCCCCCAGGGGGTCTCCCTACGAGCAGTACTTC. Supplemented by reference TRBV7-9 and TRBJ2-7, the full variable domain reads DTGVSQNPRHKITKRGQNVTFRCDPISEHNRLYWYRQTLGQGPEFLTYFQNEAQLEKSRLLSDRFSAERPKGSFSTLEIQRTEQGDSAMYLCASSPPRGSPYEQYFGPGTRLTVT.

This chain uses TRBV12-3 or TRBV12-4 with TRBJ1-1, with D uncertain. This CDR3 has 12 amino acids. Trimming stripped 1 base from V and 6 bases from J, with 6 bases between. CDR3 coding DNA: TGTGCCAGCAGTTTAGTGGGTTCTGAAGCTTTCTTT. Encoded protein: CASSLVGSEAFF.

The chain recombines TRBV29-1 with TRBJ1-1, with 7 positions matching TRBD1. Germline trimming cut 4 bases from V and 1 base from J; bases unmatched to any gene: 3. CDR3 length: 13 residues. Germline V lookup: CDR1 SQVTM, CDR2 ANQGSEA. CDR3 amino acids: CSVAGQKNTEAFF. CDR3 sequence (DNA): TGCAGCGTTGCGGGACAGAAGAACACTGAAGCTTTCTTT. Looking up the rest from reference TRBV29-1 and TRBJ1-1 gives the full variable domain: SAVISQKPSRDICQRGTSLTIQCQVDSQVTMMFWYRQQPGQSLTLIATANQGSEATYESGFVIDKFPISRPNLTFSTLTVSNMSPEDSSIYLCSVAGQKNTEAFFGQGTRLTVV.

The chain is built from TRBV7-3 and TRBJ2-7; D not certain. Trimming took off 5 bases at V and 3 bases at J, with 14 bases between the two ends. Germline V lookup: CDR1 SGHTA, CDR2 FQGTGA. The length of the CDR3 is 14 residues. In nucleotides, the CDR3 is TGTGCCAGCAGCCCCCGAGGATGGGGCTACGAGCAGTACTTC. It specifies CASSPRGWGYEQYF.

The CDR3 region is CASSSWTGDDTQYF. The CDR3, as DNA: TGTGCCAGCAGCTCTTGGACAGGGGACGATACGCAGTATTTT. The chain combines TRBV5-8 with TRBJ2-3; 9 bases align to TRBD1. CDR1 and CDR2 (germline): SGHTS, YDEGEE. The ends lost 3 bases at V and 6 bases at J; junction bases unmatched: 5. CDR3 length: 14 residues.

The V gene is TRBV28, the J gene TRBJ2-7; 10 nucleotides agree with TRBD2. The germline V gene has CDR1 MDHEN and CDR2 SYDVKM. Unmatched junction bases numbered 14, after V lost 6 bases and J lost 6 bases. CDR3 length equals 16 residues. CDR3 protein: CASRSPTSGEQGEQYF. CDR3 nucleotides: TGTGCCAGCAGGTCGCCTACTAGCGGGGAGCAGGGCGAGCAGTACTTC.

The chain is built from TRBV7-3 and TRBJ2-2; D possibly corresponds to TRBD2 (5 bases). The V and J ends lost 5 bases and 6 bases respectively, with 19 bases between them. Germline V lookup: CDR1 SGHTA, CDR2 FQGTGA. This CDR3 is 16 amino acids long. The CDR3 coding sequence is TGTGCCAGCAGCCTACACTCTCCCCCCGGGGCCGGGGAGCTGTTTTTT. Amino acid sequence: CASSLHSPPGAGELFF.

The chain is built from TRBV27 and TRBJ1-1; D is possibly TRBD1 (6 bases). Looked up from germline, CDR1 is MNHEY and CDR2 is SMNVEV (reference sequence). The germline V and J ends were trimmed by 6 bases and 8 bases, with 13 bases remaining between them. This CDR3 region has 12 residues. Here the CDR3 DNA reads TGTGCCAGCAGGTCTACAGGGCCCGAAGCTTTCTTT. This sequence encodes CASRSTGPEAFF.

V usage is TRBV5-1 and J usage is TRBJ2-1; 9 nucleotides line up with TRBD2. This CDR3 comprises 16 residues. Germline V CDR1 and CDR2: SGHRS, YFSETQ. V lost 0 bases and J lost 8; bases outside the gene matches: 9. CDR3 amino acids: CASSLGGGRALDEQFF. DNA of the CDR3: TGCGCCAGCAGCTTGGGGGGCGGGAGGGCTTTAGATGAGCAGTTCTTC.

This clone was found once. The gene calls are TRBV10-2 and TRBJ1-1; 7 positions match TRBD1. CDR1 is WSHSY, CDR2 SAAADI, per germline. This CDR3 contains 14 residues. The V and J ends lost 2 bases and 2 bases, in that order; junction bases with no gene match: 2. The CDR3 region is CASSEIGGNTEAFF. The CDR3 nucleotides read TGCGCCAGCAGTGAGATAGGGGGCAACACTGAAGCTTTCTTT.

The chain recombines TRBV4-3 with TRBJ2-3; no definite D call. This CDR3 region has 14 residues. Germline V CDR1 and CDR2: LGHNA, YSLEER. V gave up 0 bases and J gave up 4 bases, with 8 bases separating them. As DNA, the CDR3 is TGCGCCAGCAGCCAAGAAGGCCCGGCAGATACGCAGTATTTT. Its translation: CASSQEGPADTQYF.

V gene TRBV9 combines with J gene TRBJ2-7; 8 nucleotides align to TRBD1. This CDR3 region has 14 residues. Looked up from germline, CDR1 is SGDLS and CDR2 is YYNGEE. With 3 bases clipped from V and 5 bases from J, the junction kept 7 bases outside the gene matches. The CDR3 coding sequence is TGTGCCAGCAGCGCGGACAGGGAAAAAAACGAGCAGTACTTC. Translation gives CASSADREKNEQYF.

CDR3 sequence reads: CASSGSTGGIMNTEAFF. The CDR3 bases are TGTGCCAGCAGTGGGAGCACAGGGGGAATCATGAACACTGAAGCTTTCTTT. The chain uses TRBV6-1 and TRBJ1-1; 8 nucleotides agree with TRBD1. This CDR3 region has 17 residues. V was clipped by 4 bases and J by 0 bases; unmatched bases: 10. Germline V gene sequence: CDR1 MNHNS, CDR2 SASEGT.